The present T cell receptor beta chain was sequenced within a study of glioma-infiltrating T cells. The iRepertoire nested amplicon-rescue multiplex PCR amplified TCR alpha and beta CDR3s from RNA. Tissue mRNA or PBMC total RNA, roughly 100-400 ng, went into one-step reverse transcription and amplification. TCRdb passed the multiplex PCR reads through MiXCR, listing each CDR3 protein once. The table records approximately 100,000 distinct CDR3 sequences, 20% to 30% of them present only once. The germline V gene encodes CDR1 MRHNA and CDR2 SNTAGT. The ends lost 4 bases at V and 3 bases at J; junction bases unmatched: 2. CDR3 size: 15 residues. This clonotype was seen once. Antigen unknown. Overall study findings and caveats: Tissue and blood shared very few CDR3 sequences.

This sequence was found in a human donor with low-grade glioma or glioblastoma, undergoing nonglioma brain surgery, or in good health (not recorded which). Sequencing was carried out using glioma tissue, nonneoplastic brain tissue, or PBMCs (not recorded which). The chain couples TRBV6-4 to TRBJ2-3; 12 positions match TRBD2. CDR3 in amino acids: CASSASGGATDTQYF. In nucleotides, the CDR3 is TGTGCCAGCAGTGCTAGCGGGGGGGCTACAGATACGCAGTATTTT.